Shown below are 26 T cell receptor beta chains from a single sample sequenced in a study of blood T cell repertoires in COVID-19. Sequenced by immunoSEQ multiplex PCR; TCRdb stores in-frame clones only, minus some. Altogether about 50,000 clones are present, over 75% being singletons, with the ten largest covering approximately 15%. The sequenced material came from peripheral blood. These receptors originate from a human donor in a cohort sampled during active COVID-19.

The V gene is TRBV11-2, the J gene TRBJ1-3; TRBD1 aligns across 10 bases. V trimming: 1 base; J trimming: 5 bases; junction bases outside the gene matches: 11. The CDR3 is made up of 18 amino acids. Per germline, CDR1 SGHAT and CDR2 FQNNGV. CDR3 coding DNA: TGTGCCAGCAGCTTAGGTCGTCTTTGGGACAGGGGACGAAACACCATATATTTT. Protein product: CASSLGRLWDRGRNTIYF. Combining the CDR3 with reference TRBV11-2 and TRBJ1-3 gives the whole variable domain EAGVAQSPRYKIIEKRQSVAFWCNPISGHATLYWYQQILGQGPKLLIQFQNNGVVDDSQLPKDRFSAERLKGVDSTLKIQPAKLEDSAVYLCASSLGRLWDRGRNTIYFGEGSWLTVV.

The CDR3 nucleotides read TGTGCCAGCAGCGGAGGTTTCGGTAGCCAAGAGACCCAGTACTTC. Protein: CASSGGFGSQETQYF. The chain employs TRBV9 and TRBJ2-5; no reliable D call. Trimming pared 3 bases from V and 1 base from J, leaving 13 bases between. This CDR3 spans 15 amino acids. Per the germline V gene, CDR1 is SGDLS and CDR2 is YYNGEE.

The gene calls are TRBV28 and TRBJ1-2; the D gene is possibly TRBD1 (6 bases). Trimming pared 6 bases from V and 10 bases from J, leaving 18 bases between. CDR3 length equals 13 residues. Germline V gene data show CDR1 as MDHEN and CDR2 as SYDVKM. CDR3 sequence reads: CASRSTGGSLYTF. CDR3 sequence (DNA): TGTGCCAGCAGATCGACAGGTGGTTCGCTCTACACCTTC.

Details on this clone: At one end the junction does not follow the germline gene, possibly because of a read error. V is TRBV28 and J is TRBJ1-2; D not certain. CDR3 length equals 13 residues. In germline, CDR1 is MDHEN, CDR2 SYDVKM. CDR3 bases: TGTGCCAGCGGTTTTTCAGAGGTCAATGGCTACACCTTC. It codes for CASGFSEVNGYTF.

The chain couples TRBV30 to TRBJ1-4; 9 nucleotides line up with TRBD1. Losses at the gene ends were 5 bases for V and 5 bases for J; bases not matched to a gene: 6. From germline, CDR1 is GTSNPN and CDR2 SVGIG (reference sequence). CDR3 length: 14 residues. The DNA of the CDR3 is TGTGCCTGGTCCACCGGGACAGGGAATGAAAAACTGTTTTTT. It yields the protein CAWSTGTGNEKLFF.

The rearrangement links TRBV19 to TRBJ1-5; 8 bases fit TRBD1. Germline CDR1 LNHDA, CDR2 SQIVND (reference sequence). V was pared by 8 bases and J by 0 bases, with 3 bases of the junction left unmatched. The CDR3 length is 14 residues. DNA of the CDR3: TGTGCCAGTCGGGACAGGTATAGCAATCAGCCCCAGCATTTT. Encoded protein: CASRDRYSNQPQHF.

The CDR3 loop reads CASSYNYEQYF. In nucleotides, the CDR3 is TGTGCCAGCAGTTATAACTACGAGCAGTACTTC. V usage is TRBV6-2 or TRBV6-3 and J usage is TRBJ2-7; no definite D call. This CDR3 region has 11 residues. Deletions cut 3 bases from V and 3 bases from J, with 3 bases between. CDR1 and CDR2 from the germline V gene are MNHEY and SVGEGT.

This sequence joins TRBV12-3 or TRBV12-4 and TRBJ2-1, with unresolved D. V was trimmed by 8 bases and J by 3 bases, leaving 11 bases between them. CDR3 length: 13 residues. The CDR3 DNA reads TGTGCCAGCGCCAGACAAAGCTACAATGAGCAGTTCTTC. It is translated as CASARQSYNEQFF.

This rearrangement joins TRBV9 to TRBJ2-7; no definite D call. The CDR3 consists of 16 residues. Germline CDR1 SGDLS, CDR2 YYNGEE. V lost 0 bases and J 5 bases, leaving 18 bases between the germline ends. The CDR3 here is CASSVARIARIDEQYF. CDR3 bases: TGTGCCAGCAGCGTAGCTCGGATAGCCCGAATAGACGAGCAGTACTTC. The full variable domain, rest sourced from reference TRBV9 and TRBJ2-7, is DSGVTQTPKHLITATGQRVTLRCSPRSGDLSVYWYQQSLDQGLQFLIQYYNGEERAKGNILERFSAQQFPDLHSELNLSSLELGDSALYFCASSVARIARIDEQYFGPGTRLTVT.

This clone showed up just a few times. The rearrangement links TRBV5-4 to TRBJ2-1; possible D gene TRBD2, 5 bases. V lost 1 base and J 7 bases, leaving 21 bases between the germline ends. CDR3 size: 17 residues. The germline CDR1 and CDR2 sequences are SGHNT and YYREEE (reference sequence). CDR3 nucleotide sequence: TGTGCCAGCAGCTTGAATCGCGGTGGATGGACTGGAAATGAGCAGTTCTTC. Its translation: CASSLNRGGWTGNEQFF.

The chain is built from TRBV4-3 and TRBJ2-1, with 12 positions matching TRBD2. This CDR3 is built from 16 residues. Per germline, CDR1 LGHNA and CDR2 YSLEER. Trimming took 0 bases from V and 4 from J; bases not matched to a gene: 1. The CDR3 loop is CASSQEGTSGYNEQFF. The DNA of the CDR3 is TGCGCCAGCAGCCAAGAGGGGACTAGCGGGTACAATGAGCAGTTCTTC.

The rearrangement links TRBV23-1 to TRBJ2-1; D ambiguous. TRBV23-1 carries the ORF label, with uncertain function. Trimming took 4 bases from V and 5 from J, leaving 12 bases between them. CDR3 length equals 14 residues. The CDR3 here is CASSPGLADNEQFF. CDR3 DNA: TGCGCCAGCAGTCCCGGTCTTGCTGACAATGAGCAGTTCTTC.

Written as DNA, the CDR3 is TGTGCCAGCAGTTCTACGGGTATCTCCTACAATGAGCAGTTCTTC. It yields the protein CASSSTGISYNEQFF. The rearrangement links TRBV2 to TRBJ2-1; D not resolved. This CDR3 has 15 amino acids. With 5 bases removed from V and 0 bases from J, the gap between germline ends came to 11 bases. Germline assignment: CDR1 SNHLY and CDR2 FYNNEI. Complete variable domain (other parts from reference TRBV2 and TRBJ2-1): EPEVTQTPSHQVTQMGQEVILRCVPISNHLYFYWYRQILGQKVEFLVSFYNNEISEKSEIFDDQFSVERPDGSNFTLKIRSTKLEDSAMYFCASSSTGISYNEQFFGPGTRLTVL.

This clone was recorded a few times. Here the CDR3 DNA reads TGTGCCAGTAGTATCATGGCTCGATCTAATGAAAAACTGTTTTTT. It encodes CASSIMARSNEKLFF. The chain carries TRBV19 and TRBJ1-4; D is undetermined. CDR1 is LNHDA and CDR2 is SQIVND in the germline V gene (reference sequence). V lost 3 bases to trimming and J lost 3 bases, with 11 bases between them. This CDR3 has 15 residues.

V is TRBV10-3 and J is TRBJ2-3; 7 nucleotides match TRBD1. Germline lookup yields CDR1 ENHRY and CDR2 SYGVKD. With V trimmed by 6 bases and J by 0 bases, 6 bases remained unmatched. This CDR3 region has 15 residues. This chain's CDR3 is CAISPQGVSTDTQYF. In DNA form, the CDR3 reads TGTGCCATCAGCCCCCAGGGGGTTAGCACAGATACGCAGTATTTT.

This clone has a single count. The chain links TRBV28 to TRBJ1-2; TRBD1 matches 9 bases. The CDR3 sequence is 15 residues long. Trimming cost V 4 bases and J 5 bases; bases outside gene matches: 8. Germline V gene lookup returns CDR1 MDHEN and CDR2 SYDVKM. The CDR3 is CASSYRDRVGYGYTF. CDR3 nucleotides: TGTGCCAGCAGTTACCGGGACAGGGTAGGGTATGGCTACACCTTC.

This clone was seen a single time. V is TRBV6-2 or TRBV6-3 and J is TRBJ2-2; 7 bases agree with TRBD2. Germline CDR1 is MNHEY and CDR2 is SVGEGT. This CDR3 region has 16 residues. Trimming took 2 bases from V and 1 from J; bases not matched to a gene: 4. CDR3 amino acids: CASSYGASGNTGELFF. CDR3 sequence (DNA): TGTGCCAGCAGTTACGGTGCTAGCGGGAACACCGGGGAGCTGTTTTTT.

This clone was found once. The chain combines TRBV5-5 with TRBJ1-1; D is possibly TRBD1 (5 bases). Germline assignment: CDR1 SGHKS and CDR2 YYEKEE (reference sequence). The CDR3 length is 14 residues. V lost 1 base and J 3 bases, leaving 10 bases between the germline ends. CDR3 in amino acids: CASSLWTTYTEAFF. The DNA for the CDR3 is TGTGCCAGCAGCTTGTGGACAACTTACACTGAAGCTTTCTTT.

V gene TRBV5-1 combines with J gene TRBJ2-3; 8 positions agree with TRBD1. Losses at the gene ends were 5 bases for V and 2 bases for J; bases not matched to a gene: 7. This CDR3 has 15 residues. Germline V lookup: CDR1 SGHRS, CDR2 YFSETQ. CDR3 bases: TGCGCCAGCAGGCGAGACAGGGGAGTCACAGATACGCAGTATTTT. It encodes CASRRDRGVTDTQYF.

This sequence joins TRBV4-1 and TRBJ2-7, with D perhaps TRBD1 (5 bases). This CDR3 contains 15 residues. The V and J ends lost 5 bases and 2 bases respectively, with 16 bases between them. The germline CDR1 and CDR2 sequences are MGHRA and YSYEKL. The CDR3 loop is CASSTGNGGTYEQYF. The CDR3, as DNA: TGCGCCAGCAGCACAGGCAACGGCGGAACCTACGAGCAGTACTTC.

The CDR3 DNA sequence: TGTGCCAGCAGCCAAGGGACAGGGATAATCGTCGGCTACACCTTC. Translating it yields CASSQGTGIIVGYTF. The chain combines TRBV3-1 (or the pseudogene TRBV3-2) with TRBJ1-2; 8 bases map to TRBD1. The CDR3 sequence is 15 residues long. The J segment lost 8 bases and the V segment lost 1 base, leaving 9 bases of the junction unmatched. Germline CDR1 reads LGHDT; CDR2 reads YNNKEL (reference sequence).

The chain carries TRBV27 and TRBJ2-7; TRBD2 matches at 9 bases. Germline V gene lookup returns CDR1 MNHEY and CDR2 SMNVEV (reference sequence). J lost 2 bases, V lost 5 bases, and 7 bases had no gene match. The CDR3 contains 15 residues. CDR3 in amino acids: CASSPYSGSAYEQYF. Written as DNA, the CDR3 is TGTGCCAGCAGTCCCTATAGCGGGAGCGCCTACGAGCAGTACTTC.

This chain's CDR3 is CASSLGTGSNQPQHF. The CDR3 DNA follows: TGTGCCAGCAGTTTAGGTACGGGTAGCAATCAGCCCCAGCATTTT. This rearrangement joins TRBV28 to TRBJ1-5; D is unclear. Trimming pared 2 bases from V and 0 bases from J, leaving 8 bases between. Germline CDR1 MDHEN, CDR2 SYDVKM. The CDR3 runs 15 residues.

CDR3 in DNA: TGTGCCAGCAGCTTATCCCTCGGAGTGAGCGGGGAGCTGTTTTTT. It specifies CASSLSLGVSGELFF. J is TRBJ2-2 and V is TRBV5-8; no definite D call. CDR3 size: 15 residues. V was shortened by 2 bases and J by 7 bases, with 15 bases between the two germline ends. Germline assignment: CDR1 SGHTS and CDR2 YDEGEE.

The chain couples TRBV19 to TRBJ2-4, with 8 bases fitting TRBD1. The length of the CDR3 is 16 residues. Trimming cost V 7 bases and J 9 bases; bases outside gene matches: 17. CDR1 is LNHDA and CDR2 is SQIVND in the germline V gene (reference sequence). The CDR3 reads CASISSARSGGGIQYF. Here the CDR3 DNA reads TGTGCCAGTATAAGCTCCGCACGGTCAGGGGGCGGCATTCAGTACTTC.

This chain uses TRBV5-1 with TRBJ2-3; maybe TRBD2 (7 bases). V dropped 4 bases and J dropped 0 bases, with 12 bases sitting between them. CDR1 and CDR2 from the germline V gene are SGHRS and YFSETQ. The CDR3 has 15 amino acids. This CDR3 reads CASSLGGPSTDTQYF. Here the CDR3 DNA reads TGCGCCAGCAGCCTCGGGGGGCCTAGCACAGATACGCAGTATTTT.